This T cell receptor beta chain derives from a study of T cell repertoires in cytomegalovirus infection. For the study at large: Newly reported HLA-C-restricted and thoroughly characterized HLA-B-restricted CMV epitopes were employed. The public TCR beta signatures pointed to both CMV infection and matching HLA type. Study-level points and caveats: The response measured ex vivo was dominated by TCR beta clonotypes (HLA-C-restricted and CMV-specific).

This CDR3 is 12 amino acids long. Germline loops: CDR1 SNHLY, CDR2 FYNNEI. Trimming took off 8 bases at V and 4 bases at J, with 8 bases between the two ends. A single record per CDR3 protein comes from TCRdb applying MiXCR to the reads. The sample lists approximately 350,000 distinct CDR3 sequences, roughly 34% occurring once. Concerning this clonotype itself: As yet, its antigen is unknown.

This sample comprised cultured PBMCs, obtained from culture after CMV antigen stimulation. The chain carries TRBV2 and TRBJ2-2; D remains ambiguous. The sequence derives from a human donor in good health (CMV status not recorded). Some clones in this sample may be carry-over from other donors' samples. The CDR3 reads CASLAGTGELFF. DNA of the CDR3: TGTGCCAGCCTCGCCGGCACCGGGGAGCTGTTTTTT.